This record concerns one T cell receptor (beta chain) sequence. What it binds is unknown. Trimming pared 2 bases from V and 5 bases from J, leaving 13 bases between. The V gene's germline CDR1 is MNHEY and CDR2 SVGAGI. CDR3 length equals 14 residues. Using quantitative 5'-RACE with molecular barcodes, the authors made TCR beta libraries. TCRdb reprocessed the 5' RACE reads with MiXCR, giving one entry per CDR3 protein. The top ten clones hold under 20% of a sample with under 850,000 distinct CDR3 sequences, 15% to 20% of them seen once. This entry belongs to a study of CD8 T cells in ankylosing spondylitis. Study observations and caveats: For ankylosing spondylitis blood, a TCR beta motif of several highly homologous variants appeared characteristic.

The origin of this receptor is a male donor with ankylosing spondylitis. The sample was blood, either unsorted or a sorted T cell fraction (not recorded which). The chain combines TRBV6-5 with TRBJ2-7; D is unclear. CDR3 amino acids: CASSYGGLIDEQYF. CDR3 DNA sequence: TGTGCCAGCAGTTACGGTGGGCTTATCGACGAGCAGTACTTC.